This T cell receptor beta chain was sequenced in a study of sequential checkpoint blockade in melanoma. Study-wide background: Randomization was 1:1 between first-line nivolumab→ipilimumab and ipilimumab→nivolumab. Each arm's sequence ended with maintenance nivolumab.

Treatment described: randomized to nivolumab then ipilimumab (arm A) or the reverse (arm B). Patients had received no earlier DNA-damaging chemotherapy. Sorted cells were live CD3+CD8+, lacking CD19 and CD56, from PBMCs. The assay was immunoSEQ multiplex PCR, and TCRdb's table has in-frame clones only and misses some. The profile covers 30,000 to 40,000 clones, with 84% appearing a single time and about 5.5% taken by the ten largest. The CDR3 spans 14 residues. Germline V gives CDR1 MDHEN, CDR2 SYDVKM. Trimming took 6 bases from V and 0 from J, leaving 11 bases between them. The chain combines TRBV28 with TRBJ1-1; D is perhaps TRBD1 (6 bases). This clonotype was sampled from a human donor with melanoma. The sequences come from CD8+ T cells sorted from blood (inferred from file names), collected from a patient given nivolumab and ipilimumab in sequence. Written as DNA, the CDR3 is TGTGCCAGCAGGGGTAGGGGGTTGAACACTGAAGCTTTCTTT. This sequence encodes CASRGRGLNTEAFF.